The rows below give T cell receptor beta chains drawn from one sample of a study of OX40 agonist ivuxolimab in advanced cancers. Assay used: immunoSEQ multiplex PCR; TCRdb lists only in-frame clones, some missing. Of 55,000 to 75,000 clones listed, more than 75% were seen once; the top ten hold 0.3% to 0.4%. The sample here was CD4+ or CD8+ T cells sorted from blood, taken in a trial of the OX40 agonist ivuxolimab. These receptors originate from an adult with an advanced solid tumor such as melanoma, head and neck, liver or kidney cancer. Both conserved end residues are part of each CDR3. Fields, in order: clone size, D gene, V gene, J gene, CDR3 DNA, CDR3 protein. The D gene is left open where the match is weak. Rows give clone size only sometimes, using once, few, many, or a class for an expanded clone.

>.|.|TRBV7-2|TRBJ2-4
TGTGCCAGCAGCTTAATAGCCAAAAACATTCAGTACTTC
CASSLIAKNIQYF
>.|TRBD1|TRBV29-1|TRBJ1-2
TGCAGCGCTACCGGGACAGGAGATGGCTACACCTTC
CSATGTGDGYTF
>.|TRBD2|TRBV28|TRBJ2-5
TGTGCCAGCAGTTCTAGCGGGAGGGTGGACGAGACCCAGTACTTC
CASSSSGRVDETQYF
>.|.|TRBV9|TRBJ2-7
TGTGCCAGCAGCGTAGCGGCAGGGTCCTACGAGCAGTACTTC
CASSVAAGSYEQYF
>.|.|TRBV6-5|TRBJ2-5
TGTGCCAGCAGTTACTCGCTGGGTAGGGAGACCCAGTACTTC
CASSYSLGRETQYF
>.|TRBD1|TRBV18|TRBJ1-1
TGTGCCAGCTCACGAAACAGGGGGCTGATGGACACTGAAGCTTTCTTT
CASSRNRGLMDTEAFF
>once|.|TRBV19|TRBJ2-5
TGTGCCAGTGCCTATCGGGACCAAGAGACCCAGTACTTC
CASAYRDQETQYF
>.|.|TRBV5-4|TRBJ2-7
TGTGCCAGCAGCTTGGATACGATCGGCGAGCAGTACTTC
CASSLDTIGEQYF
>.|.|TRBV5-1|TRBJ2-5
TGCGCCAGCAGCTTGGTCGGAGTAGAAGAGACCCAGTACTTC
CASSLVGVEETQYF
>.|.|TRBV6-5|TRBJ2-1
TGTGCCAGCAGTTACTCGCGTTTAGCGGCCTACAATGAGCAGTTCTTC
CASSYSRLAAYNEQFF
>.|TRBD1|TRBV28|TRBJ1-2
TGTGCCAGCAGTTCAGGACAGGGCGGAGTATTCTATGGCTACACCTTC
CASSSGQGGVFYGYTF
>.|.|TRBV7-2|TRBJ2-1
TGTGCCAGCAGCTTATGGGGCGGAGGCTCCTACAATGAGCAGTTCTTC
CASSLWGGGSYNEQFF
>.|.|TRBV20-1|TRBJ1-1
TGCAGTGCTAGAACCAAGTCGGAAGCTTTCTTT
CSARTKSEAFF
>.|TRBD1|TRBV18|TRBJ1-5
TGTGCCAGCTCACCGTCAGGGGGTAGCAATCAGCCCCAGCATTTT
CASSPSGGSNQPQHF
>.|TRBD1|TRBV15|TRBJ2-5
TGTGCCACCAGCAGAGATTCCTGGACAGGGGGCCGCCAAGAGACCCAGTACTTC
CATSRDSWTGGRQETQYF
>.|.|TRBV18|TRBJ1-6
TGTGCCAGCTCACGGGGGGGCAGGGATTCACCCCTCCACTTT
CASSRGGRDSPLHF
>.|.|TRBV21-1|TRBJ2-2
TGTGCCAGCAGCAAATTTGGCAGGGAGCTAACGAACACCGGGGAGCTGTTTTTT
CASSKFGRELTNTGELFF
>.|TRBD1|TRBV27|TRBJ1-5
TGTGCCAGCAGTTCCCTCGGGACAGCAGGTCATAGCAATCAGCCCCAGCATTTT
CASSSLGTAGHSNQPQHF
>.|.|TRBV4-1|TRBJ2-5
TGCGCCAGCACCCACCACTTGCTGGTTCAAGAGACCCAGTACTTC
CASTHHLLVQETQYF
>.|TRBD1|TRBV11-2|TRBJ2-5
TGTGCCAGCAGTTCAACAGGGGGCGCCAGGGGGACCCAGTACTTC
CASSSTGGARGTQYF
>.|.|TRBV18|TRBJ1-2
TGTGCCAGCTCACCACGGGTGGAGGGCTACACCTTC
CASSPRVEGYTF
>once|TRBD1|TRBV2|TRBJ1-6
TGTGCCAGTAGTCGACAGGGGGCGGGGAATTCACCCCTCCACTTT
CASSRQGAGNSPLHF
>.|.|TRBV2|TRBJ2-2
TGTGCCAGCAGCTTCACCGGGACACGGGTTACCGGGGAGCTGTTTTTT
CASSFTGTRVTGELFF
>.|.|TRBV27|TRBJ1-2
TGTGCCAGCAGCAGTCGACGGGGTGGCTACACCTTC
CASSSRRGGYTF
>once|TRBD1|TRBV18|TRBJ1-2
TGTGCCAGCTCACGCAACCCCGGGACAGATAGTATGGTTGGCTACACCTTC
CASSRNPGTDSMVGYTF
>.|.|TRBV6-1|TRBJ1-1
TGTGCCAGCAGTGAAAGGGCGGTAAGCAACACTGAAGCTTTCTTT
CASSERAVSNTEAFF
>.|.|TRBV20-1|TRBJ1-2
TGCAGTGCTAGAGCCCCCCCTGGCTACACCTTC
CSARAPPGYTF
>.|TRBD2|TRBV28|TRBJ2-1
TGTGCCAGCAGGGCCTTCGGGAGGGCCCACAATGAGCAGTTCTTC
CASRAFGRAHNEQFF
>medium-sized|.|TRBV7-9|TRBJ2-5
TGTGCCAGCAGCCCCAAGACTAGGATCGGAGAGACCCAGTACTTC
CASSPKTRIGETQYF
>.|TRBD1|TRBV6-1|TRBJ1-2
TGTGCCAGCAGCGAGGGACAGTCCTATGGCTACACCTTC
CASSEGQSYGYTF
>.|.|TRBV28|TRBJ2-2
TGTGCCAGCAGTTTTAGGTTAGGGGAGCTGTTTTTT
CASSFRLGELFF
>.|TRBD1|TRBV7-2|TRBJ1-4
TGTGCCAGCAGCTTGGACAGGGACCATGAAAAACTGTTTTTT
CASSLDRDHEKLFF
>once|TRBD1|TRBV9|TRBJ1-4
TGTGCCAGCAGCCGACAGGGCGCCCCTAATGAAAAACTGTTTTTT
CASSRQGAPNEKLFF
>.|.|TRBV11-2|TRBJ2-7
TGTGCCAGCAGCATCCCCGGGACTCGGGCCTACGAGCAGTACTTC
CASSIPGTRAYEQYF
>.|.|TRBV7-3|TRBJ1-5
TGTGCCAGCAGCCTAGGGTTATCGGTACAGCCCCAGCATTTT
CASSLGLSVQPQHF
>.|TRBD1|TRBV7-2|TRBJ2-2
TGTGCCAGCAGCAGCCGACAGGGTAGGGGCGGGGAGCTGTTTTTT
CASSSRQGRGGELFF
>.|TRBD1|TRBV27|TRBJ2-7
TGTGCCAGCAGTCTCTGGACAGGGAACTACGAGCAGTACTTC
CASSLWTGNYEQYF
>.|.|TRBV19|TRBJ1-1
TGTGCCAGTAGTATAGATCGCAGAAACACTGAAGCTTTCTTT
CASSIDRRNTEAFF
>.|.|TRBV7-9|TRBJ2-2
TGTGCCAGCAGCTTAGCTAGCACTGGAGCGAACACCGGGGAGCTGTTTTTT
CASSLASTGANTGELFF
>.|TRBD1|TRBV25-1|TRBJ1-1
TGTGCCAGCAGTGAGGAGGGGGCGAACACTGAAGCTTTCTTT
CASSEEGANTEAFF
>.|.|TRBV7-2|TRBJ2-2
TGTGCCAGCAGCTCCCAGCGGCACACCGGGGAGCTGTTTTTT
CASSSQRHTGELFF
>few|.|TRBV5-6|TRBJ2-4
TGTGCCAGCAGCTTGATGAGGGGGAACATTCAGTACTTC
CASSLMRGNIQYF
>.|.|TRBV5-1|TRBJ2-1
TGCGCCAGCAGCTTGAGCTTACAGGGTTACAATGAGCAGTTCTTC
CASSLSLQGYNEQFF
>.|.|TRBV7-9|TRBJ2-7
TGTGCCAGCAGCTTAGATTTTGGGTTTTCGAACGAGCAGTACTTC
CASSLDFGFSNEQYF
>.|TRBD2|TRBV7-7|TRBJ2-1
TGTGCCAGCAGCTTCCTGGGGGGGACCGAGCAGTTCTTC
CASSFLGGTEQFF
>once|TRBD1|TRBV27|TRBJ1-1
TGTGCCAGCAGTTTAGTGAGTTCGCAGGGGGCGCGTCCGTGGGGAAGGGGCACTGAAGCTTTCTTT
CASSLVSSQGARPWGRGTEAFF
>.|TRBD1|TRBV30|TRBJ1-1
TGTGCCTGGAGTAGTTACAGGGGCACTGAAGCTTTCTTT
CAWSSYRGTEAFF
>once|.|TRBV6-5|TRBJ1-5
TGTGCCAGCAGCCCTAGGCCTCATGAGCCCCAGCATTTT
CASSPRPHEPQHF